The rows below give T cell receptor beta chains drawn from one sample of a study of OX40 agonist ivuxolimab in advanced cancers. Only in-frame clones appear in the TCRdb table, and some are missing; sequencing was by immunoSEQ multiplex PCR. The table shows just under 85,000 clones, with roughly 82% occurring only once. The sequencing used CD4+ or CD8+ T cells sorted from blood, collected in a trial of the OX40 agonist ivuxolimab. The source of these receptors is an adult with an advanced solid tumor such as melanoma, head and neck, liver or kidney cancer. Each CDR3 is given with its conserved first and last residue. The D gene is left open where the match is weak. Some rows have no size entry. The others give once, few or many, or a class for an expanded clone.

J gene,clone size,D gene,V gene,CDR3 DNA,CDR3 protein
TRBJ1-1,-,TRBD1,TRBV19,TGTGCCAGTAGTATATTGGGACAGGGAATCGCTGAAGCTTTCTTT,CASSILGQGIAEAFF
TRBJ1-1,-,-,TRBV29-1,TGCAGCTTTGGGGGTAAGGGGATGAACACTGAAGCTTTCTTT,CSFGGKGMNTEAFF
TRBJ2-1,-,TRBD2,TRBV7-3,TGTGCCAGCAGCCCTAGCGGGGCGGGATACAATGAGCAGTTCTTC,CASSPSGAGYNEQFF
TRBJ2-1,-,TRBD1,TRBV6-4,TGTGCCAGCAGTGACCAGGGGGCGAGCAATGAGCAGTTCTTC,CASSDQGASNEQFF
TRBJ2-1,-,TRBD2,TRBV6-4,TGTGCCAGCAGTGCCCACGGACTAGCGGGGAATGAGTTCTTC,CASSAHGLAGNEFF
TRBJ1-2,-,TRBD1,TRBV6-6,TGTGCCAGCAGTTACTTGACAGGGAGGGTTGGCTACACCTTC,CASSYLTGRVGYTF
TRBJ1-4,-,-,TRBV7-9,TGTGCCAGCAGCTTAGAGTTTACGGCATTTCCAACTAATGAAAAACTGTTTTTT,CASSLEFTAFPTNEKLFF
TRBJ2-3,-,TRBD2,TRBV6-1,TGTGCCAGCAGTGAACAACTAGCGGGGGGGACAGATACGCAGTATTTT,CASSEQLAGGTDTQYF
TRBJ2-3,once,-,TRBV4-3,TGCGCCAGCAGCCAAGAGAGAGGGGGGGTAACGCAGTATTTT,CASSQERGGVTQYF
TRBJ1-5,-,-,TRBV15,TGTGCCGGAGGTTGTGATGAACATAGCAATCAGCCCCAGCATTTT,CAGGCDEHSNQPQHF
TRBJ1-1,-,-,TRBV7-9,TGTGCCAGCAGCCGAAGGGGAGTCGGGGACACTGAAGCTTTCTTT,CASSRRGVGDTEAFF
TRBJ2-5,-,-,TRBV11-2,TGTGCCAGCAGCTTAGGGCAGGGGCTGGGGGAGACCCAGTACTTC,CASSLGQGLGETQYF
TRBJ2-2,-,TRBD1,TRBV6-4,TGTGCCAGCAGTGGACAGGGGGACACCGGGGAGCTGTTTTTT,CASSGQGDTGELFF
TRBJ2-5,-,TRBD2,TRBV6-5,TGTGCCAGCAGTTACACAAGCCTAGCGGAGAAAGAGACCCAGTACTTC,CASSYTSLAEKETQYF